The 19 T cell receptor beta chains presented below share a single source sample, sequenced in a study of blood T cell repertoires in COVID-19. Libraries were prepared by immunoSEQ multiplex PCR; TCRdb keeps only in-frame clonotypes and omits some of them. The profile shows approximately 150,000 clones, 84% of them singletons. Sequenced sample: PBMCs or T cells enriched from blood (not recorded which). Receptors originate from a man between 45 and 60 years old in a cohort exposed to, infected with or recovered from COVID-19 (not recorded which).

This chain's CDR3 is CASGLVLGGQGRYQPQHF. The DNA for the CDR3 is TGTGCTAGTGGTTTGGTTCTGGGGGGACAGGGGAGGTATCAGCCCCAGCATTTT. The chain links TRBV12-5 to TRBJ1-5; TRBD1 matches at 10 bases. The CDR3 contains 18 residues. The junction had 10 bases not matched to a gene; V was cut back by 0 bases and J by 5 bases. CDR1 and CDR2 from the germline V gene are LGHNT and FRNRAP. The full variable domain, completed using reference TRBV12-5 and TRBJ1-5, is DARVTQTPRHKVTEMGQEVTMRCQPILGHNTVFWYRQTMMQGLELLAYFRNRAPLDDSGMPKDRFSAEMPDATLATLKIQPSEPRDSAVYFCASGLVLGGQGRYQPQHFGDGTRLSIL.

This clone was counted only a few times. This chain links TRBV9 with TRBJ1-2, with D possibly matching TRBD1 (6 bases). The CDR3 has 15 residues. V lost 0 bases, J lost 4 bases, and 13 bases lay in between. From germline, CDR1 is SGDLS and CDR2 YYNGEE. CDR3 amino acids: CASSVAPGDLYGYTF. DNA of the CDR3: TGTGCCAGCAGCGTAGCTCCAGGGGACCTCTATGGCTACACCTTC.

The chain employs TRBV6-4 and TRBJ2-7; 8 nucleotides agree with TRBD2. J gave up 3 bases and V 5 bases, and 9 bases lay outside the gene matches. This CDR3 is 15 amino acids long. Germline V gene sequence: CDR1 MRHNA, CDR2 SNTAGT. The CDR3 loop reads CASSPSPAGDYEQYF. The CDR3 DNA reads as TGTGCCAGCAGTCCCTCCCCAGCGGGGGACTACGAGCAGTACTTC.

The chain links TRBV3-1 (or the pseudogene TRBV3-2) to TRBJ2-7, with 9 positions matching TRBD2. Per the germline V gene, CDR1 is LGHDT and CDR2 is YNNKEL (reference sequence). The CDR3 runs to 15 residues. J gave up 2 bases and V 0 bases, and 2 bases lay outside the gene matches. The CDR3 DNA follows: TGTGCCAGCAGCCAAGAAAGCGGGAGGACCTACGAGCAGTACTTC. It yields the protein CASSQESGRTYEQYF.

The chain couples TRBV7-2 to TRBJ1-5; no reliable D call. The CDR3 is 13 amino acids. In germline, CDR1 is SGHTA, CDR2 FQGNSA. With 6 bases removed from V and 6 bases from J, the gap between germline ends came to 12 bases. CDR3: CASSSIGSQPQHF. CDR3 nucleotide sequence: TGTGCCAGCAGTTCAATCGGGAGTCAGCCCCAGCATTTT.

The chain is built from TRBV18 and TRBJ1-1, with D possibly being TRBD1 (6 bases). The CDR3 has 16 residues. The germline V gene has CDR1 KGHSH and CDR2 LQKENI. V was shortened by 3 bases and J by 5 bases, with 19 bases between the two germline ends. The CDR3 here is CASSPPFGGRGTEAFF. For the CDR3, the DNA is TGTGCCAGCTCACCCCCCTTTGGGGGGAGGGGGACTGAAGCTTTCTTT. The variable domain in full, completed from reference TRBV18 and TRBJ1-1, reads NAGVMQNPRHLVRRRGQEARLRCSPMKGHSHVYWYRQLPEEGLKFMVYLQKENIIDESGMPKERFSAEFPKEGPSILRIQQVVRGDSAAYFCASSPPFGGRGTEAFFGQGTRLTVV.

The rearrangement links TRBV18 to TRBJ2-2, with D hard to call. This CDR3 spans 13 amino acids. CDR1 is KGHSH, CDR2 LQKENI, per germline. Trimming stripped 3 bases from V and 6 bases from J, with 8 bases between. CDR3 DNA sequence: TGTGCCAGCTCACCCAGGCCATCCGGGGAGCTGTTTTTT. Protein: CASSPRPSGELFF.

The chain recombines TRBV3-1 (or the pseudogene TRBV3-2) with TRBJ1-1, with 10 bases matching TRBD1. V shed 4 bases and J 7 bases; nucleotides not matched to a gene: 9. The CDR3 is 15 amino acids. Germline CDR1 is LGHDT and CDR2 is YNNKEL (reference sequence). Here the CDR3 reads CASSPPGTGDSEAFF. CDR3 nucleotide sequence: TGTGCCAGCAGCCCCCCCGGGACAGGGGATAGTGAAGCTTTCTTT.

This chain links TRBV3-1 (or the pseudogene TRBV3-2) with TRBJ1-6, with D unclear. Germline V gene sequence: CDR1 LGHDT, CDR2 YNNKEL (reference sequence). This CDR3 has 15 amino acids. V lost 2 bases to trimming and J lost 6 bases, with 11 bases between them. CDR3 bases: TGTGCCAGCAGCCAACGCGGCACAAGTAATTCACCCCTCCACTTT. It codes for CASSQRGTSNSPLHF.

The chain is built from TRBV7-9 and TRBJ1-1, with D possibly TRBD1 on 6 matching bases. V was pared by 1 base and J by 1 base, with 10 bases between. The germline CDR1 and CDR2 sequences are SEHNR and FQNEAQ (reference sequence). The CDR3 has 15 amino acids. The CDR3 region is CASSLDGTRNTEAFF. Written as DNA, the CDR3 is TGTGCCAGCAGCTTAGATGGGACAAGGAACACTGAAGCTTTCTTT. Based on the CDR3 plus reference TRBV7-9 and TRBJ1-1, the full variable domain is DTGVSQNPRHKITKRGQNVTFRCDPISEHNRLYWYRQTLGQGPEFLTYFQNEAQLEKSRLLSDRFSAERPKGSFSTLEIQRTEQGDSAMYLCASSLDGTRNTEAFFGQGTRLTVV.

The CDR3 DNA follows: TGTGCCAGCAGCTTAGGAGCGGGTTCCTACAATGAGCAGTTCTTC. It is translated as CASSLGAGSYNEQFF. The chain combines TRBV7-2 with TRBJ2-1, with TRBD2 as a possible D gene (6 bases). The ends were cut back, 1 base at V and 1 base at J, with 8 bases in the middle. Germline-derived CDR1 and CDR2 are SGHTA and FQGNSA. This CDR3 spans 15 amino acids.

The rearrangement uses TRBV7-7 and TRBJ2-1, with 12 positions matching TRBD2. The CDR3 loop spans 16 amino acids. V trimming: 2 bases; J trimming: 5 bases; junction bases outside the gene matches: 4. Germline-derived CDR1 and CDR2 are SSHAT and FNYEAQ (reference sequence). The DNA for the CDR3 is TGTGCCAGCAGCTTATGGACTAGCGGGACGAACAATGAGCAGTTCTTC. This gives the protein CASSLWTSGTNNEQFF. Variable domain in full (rest from reference TRBV7-7 and TRBJ2-1): GAGVSQSPRYKVTKRGQDVTLRCDPISSHATLYWYQQALGQGPEFLTYFNYEAQPDKSGLPSDRFSAERPEGSISTLTIQRTEQRDSAMYRCASSLWTSGTNNEQFFGPGTRLTVL.

The CDR3, as DNA: TGTGCCAGCAGTCGGACAGGGTCCGGGGCCAACGTCCTGACTTTC. Amino acid sequence: CASSRTGSGANVLTF. The chain uses TRBV2 and TRBJ2-6; 8 bases are shared with TRBD1. The trim removed 5 bases at V and 4 bases at J, leaving 4 bases unmatched. This CDR3 is built from 15 residues. Germline CDR1 and CDR2: SNHLY and FYNNEI.

This sequence joins TRBV5-1 and TRBJ2-2; 8 bases align to TRBD2. V was pared by 0 bases and J by 6 bases, with 16 bases of the junction left unmatched. CDR1 and CDR2 from the germline V gene are SGHRS and YFSETQ. The CDR3 runs to 19 residues. The CDR3 DNA reads TGCGCCAGCAGCTTGGATCTCCGGGGGGGAAAAGGGTACGCCGGGGAGCTGTTTTTT. This translates into CASSLDLRGGKGYAGELFF.

This chain joins TRBV21-1 and TRBJ1-2; the table gives TRBD1 as D, unverified against the DNA. TRBV21-1 is flagged as a pseudogene. This CDR3 has 16 amino acids. This chain's CDR3 is CASRSDQGNTNYGYTF. The CDR3 DNA is TGTGCCAGTCGCTCCGATCAGGGAAATACTAACTATGGCTACACCTTC.

This rearrangement joins TRBV5-1 to TRBJ2-3; 8 positions agree with TRBD2. The CDR3 is 14 amino acids. V dropped 3 bases and J dropped 2; count of bases not matched to a gene: 2. Germline loops: CDR1 SGHRS, CDR2 YFSETQ. The CDR3: CASSWTSSTDTQYF. CDR3 in DNA: TGCGCCAGCAGCTGGACTAGCTCCACAGATACGCAGTATTTT. Supplemented by reference TRBV5-1 and TRBJ2-3, the full variable domain reads KAGVTQTPRYLIKTRGQQVTLSCSPISGHRSVSWYQQTPGQGLQFLFEYFSETQRNKGNFPGRFSGRQFSNSRSEMNVSTLELGDSALYLCASSWTSSTDTQYFGPGTRLTVL.

This clone was recorded once. V and J are TRBV7-6 and TRBJ2-2; weak D call: TRBD1 (5 bases). V lost 0 bases and J lost 4, with 12 bases in between. This CDR3 has 16 amino acids. Per germline, CDR1 SGHVS and CDR2 FNYEAQ. The DNA of the CDR3 is TGTGCCAGCAGCTTAGCGACGCAGGGCGTCACCGGGGAGCTGTTTTTT. Translated, it gives CASSLATQGVTGELFF.

This chain connects TRBV9 to TRBJ2-3, with D possibly being TRBD1 (5 bases). The CDR3 loop spans 14 amino acids. Trimming stripped 5 bases from V and 3 bases from J, with 13 bases between. The germline V gene has CDR1 SGDLS and CDR2 YYNGEE. CDR3 sequence reads: CASSVFQGTDTQYF. The CDR3 coding sequence is TGTGCCAGCAGTGTGTTCCAGGGAACAGATACGCAGTATTTT.

This chain uses TRBV30 with TRBJ1-1; a weak D match, TRBD1 (5 bases). CDR1 is GTSNPN and CDR2 is SVGIG in the germline V gene (reference sequence). This CDR3 contains 13 residues. V lost 5 bases, J lost 1 base, and 11 bases lay in between. CDR3 DNA: TGTGCCTGGTCGGGCGGGACGAACACTGAAGCTTTCTTT. Its translation: CAWSGGTNTEAFF.